Described below is a single T cell receptor (beta chain) sequence and its context. This table comes from immunoSEQ multiplex PCR, and its TCRdb copy is limited to in-frame clones, with some not included. This table holds approximately 61,000 clones, approximately 89% found once. The data are from a study of T cell changes during pregnancy in multiple sclerosis. This CDR3 is built from 16 residues. Germline CDR1 and CDR2: MNHEY and SVGAGI. V dropped 2 bases and J dropped 3 bases, with 16 bases sitting between them. This TCR derives from a female donor in good health, enrolled as a control in a pregnancy study. The sample was peripheral blood, taken after pregnancy. The genes are TRBV6-5 and TRBJ2-5; D is unresolved. The CDR3 region is CASSYASASLKETQYF. The CDR3 nucleotides read TGTGCCAGCAGTTACGCCAGCGCCTCACTTAAAGAGACCCAGTACTTC.